This T cell receptor beta chain was obtained from a study of identical twins (dated by TCRdb to the mid-2010s). Context from the whole study: To test whether fetal clonotypes persist, the study used deep sequencing on TCR alpha and beta repertoires from monozygotic twins, unrelated adults of various ages, and cord blood. To rule out contamination, replicate twin experiments were performed at different times with different library preparation protocols. Study-level results and caveats: In beta out-of-frame sequences, excess twin sharing was weaker, because having fewer shared sequences lowered the signal-to-noise ratio. Compared with coincidental sharing between unrelated individuals, an excess of low generation-probability sequences was observed among out-of-frame TCR alpha sequences shared between twins. Because the same donors could not be followed over many years, the conclusions depended on cross-sectional statistical analysis. Fewer insertions were carried by abundant cord blood beta clonotypes; a weaker similar trend was observed in young adult naive repertoires, while no such trend was observed in memory repertoires. Out-of-frame TCR alpha sharing in monozygotic twins was systematically underestimated by recombination models, whereas sharing between unrelated individuals was in agreement with the recombination models. Zero-insertion analyses could be partly confounded by invariant T cells such as MAIT and iNKT, though diverse VJ usage argued against such confounding for most clonotypes.

This clonotype showed up many times. Its cognate antigen has yet to be identified. Per-base qualities were not stored, and no clone one base away is much larger. Ends trimmed: V by 3 bases, J by 2 bases; bases unmatched to a gene: 2. Via the germline V gene, CDR1 is SQVTM and CDR2 ANQGSEA. There are 14 amino acids in the CDR3, from cysteine to phenylalanine inclusive. Of all the DNA, just the CDR3 is kept, 42 bases in frame from base 1. The library was produced with 5' RACE. The instrument was an Illumina HiSeq 2000. Template switching introduced a universal primer binding site; the final cDNA contained a unique molecular identifier, enabling accurate counting of TCR cDNA molecules. Specific primers in the conserved constant-segment region were used to synthesize first-strand cDNA for the TCR alpha and beta chains. Each cDNA library was double barcoded, with a SMART-Mk sample barcode plus Illumina barcodes, to control for contamination. TruSeq adapter sequences along with Illumina sample barcodes were introduced in two successive PCR steps. TCR alpha and beta cDNA libraries were sequenced on the Illumina HiSeq platform with custom primers. The study's processing was this. MiGEC was used to process raw reads and extract unique molecular identifiers, and MiXCR was used to find CDR3 positions. Recombination models were inferred per individual with the repgenHMM and IGoR tools using an EM algorithm. Shared clonotypes were analyzed with the tcR package in R, and sharing was normalized by the product of cloneset sizes. Out-of-frame nonproductive sequences were analyzed to study raw recombination free of thymic and clonal selection effects. The public reads were reprocessed in TCRdb via fastp at Q25 and MiXCR, keeping in-frame beta chains. Identical CDR3 protein sequences are pooled into one entry, listed with their most common genes and DNA. It is TCRdb's table, rather than the study itself, that gives the V and J calls and clone size. The sample has roughly 1,500,000 distinct CDR3 sequences on record, under 35% of them singletons. About 0.27% of the sample belongs to the ten largest clones.

Every donor was a healthy Caucasian. The sequence joins TRBV29-1 to TRBJ2-7, with 12 junctional bases fitting TRBD2. Material: cord blood. The clonotype was recovered from a newborn girl in good health. The CDR3 loop reads CSVEGLAGTYEQYF. Here is the DNA: TGCAGCGTTGAGGGACTAGCGGGTACCTACGAGCAGTACTTC.